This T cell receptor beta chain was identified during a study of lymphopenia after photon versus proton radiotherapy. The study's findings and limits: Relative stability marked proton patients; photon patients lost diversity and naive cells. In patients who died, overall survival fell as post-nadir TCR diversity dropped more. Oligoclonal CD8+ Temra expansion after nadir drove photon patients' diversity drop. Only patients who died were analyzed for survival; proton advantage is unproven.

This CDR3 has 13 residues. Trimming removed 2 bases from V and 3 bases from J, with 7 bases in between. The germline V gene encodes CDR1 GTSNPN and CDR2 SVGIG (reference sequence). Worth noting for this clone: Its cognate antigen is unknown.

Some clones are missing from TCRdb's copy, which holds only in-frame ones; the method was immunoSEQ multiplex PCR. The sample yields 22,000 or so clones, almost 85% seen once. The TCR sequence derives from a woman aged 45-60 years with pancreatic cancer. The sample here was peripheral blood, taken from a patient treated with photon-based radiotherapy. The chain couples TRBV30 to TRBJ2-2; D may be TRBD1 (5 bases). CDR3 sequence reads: CAWSIRDTGELFF. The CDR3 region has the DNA TGTGCCTGGAGTATCAGGGACACCGGGGAGCTGTTTTTT.